This entry describes one TCR beta chain. Its antigen remains unidentified. Clones were sequenced by immunoSEQ multiplex PCR, and TCRdb holds only the in-frame ones, with some missing. This table has approximately 60,000 clones, around 86% appearing once. The CDR3 covers 16 residues. Germline V CDR1 and CDR2: MRHNA, SNTAGT. V gave up 0 bases and J gave up 4 bases; unmatched junction bases: 5. This sample is drawn from a study of a mutant IDH1 vaccine in newly diagnosed glioma. Documented time point: week 23, last vaccination. Each dose of the vaccine consisted of 300 ug of mutant IDH1 20-mer peptide, with topical imiquimod.

The chain is built from TRBV6-4 and TRBJ2-3, with TRBD2 matching 9 bases. The sequence was collected from a man between 35 and 55 years old with glioma. The source was PBMCs, collected from a glioma patient whose treatment included an IDH1 peptide vaccine. The CDR3 nucleotides are TGTGCCAGCAGTGACTCCGCGGGAGGGGAAGCAGATACGCAGTATTTT. Translated, it gives CASSDSAGGEADTQYF.